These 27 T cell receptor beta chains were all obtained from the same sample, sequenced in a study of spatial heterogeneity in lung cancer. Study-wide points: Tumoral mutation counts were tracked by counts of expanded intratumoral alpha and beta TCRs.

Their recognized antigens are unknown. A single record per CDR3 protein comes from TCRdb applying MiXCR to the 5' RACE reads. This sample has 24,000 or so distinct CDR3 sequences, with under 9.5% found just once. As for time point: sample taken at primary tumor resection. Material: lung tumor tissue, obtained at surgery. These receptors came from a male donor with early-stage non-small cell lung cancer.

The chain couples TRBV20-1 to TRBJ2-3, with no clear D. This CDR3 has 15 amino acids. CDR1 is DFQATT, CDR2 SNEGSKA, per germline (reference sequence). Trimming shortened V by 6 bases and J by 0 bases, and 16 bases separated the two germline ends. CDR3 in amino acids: CSATPQSGSTDTQYF. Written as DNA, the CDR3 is TGCAGTGCCACCCCGCAGAGTGGAAGCACAGATACGCAGTATTTT.

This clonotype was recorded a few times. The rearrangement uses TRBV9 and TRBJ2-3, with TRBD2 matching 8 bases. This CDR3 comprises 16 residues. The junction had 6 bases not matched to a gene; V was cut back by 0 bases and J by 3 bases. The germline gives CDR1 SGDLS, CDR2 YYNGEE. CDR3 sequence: CASSVGTSFWTDTQYF. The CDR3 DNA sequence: TGTGCCAGCAGCGTAGGGACTAGCTTCTGGACAGATACGCAGTATTTT. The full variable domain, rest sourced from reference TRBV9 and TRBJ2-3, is DSGVTQTPKHLITATGQRVTLRCSPRSGDLSVYWYQQSLDQGLQFLIQYYNGEERAKGNILERFSAQQFPDLHSELNLSSLELGDSALYFCASSVGTSFWTDTQYFGPGTRLTVL.

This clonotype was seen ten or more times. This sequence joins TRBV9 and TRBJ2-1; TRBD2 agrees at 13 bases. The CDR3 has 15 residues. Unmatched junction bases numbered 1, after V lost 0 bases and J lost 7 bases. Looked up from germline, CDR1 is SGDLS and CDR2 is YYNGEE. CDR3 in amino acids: CASSVAGLAGNEQFF. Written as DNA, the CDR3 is TGTGCCAGCAGCGTAGCGGGACTAGCGGGAAATGAGCAGTTCTTC. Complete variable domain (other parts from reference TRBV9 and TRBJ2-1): DSGVTQTPKHLITATGQRVTLRCSPRSGDLSVYWYQQSLDQGLQFLIQYYNGEERAKGNILERFSAQQFPDLHSELNLSSLELGDSALYFCASSVAGLAGNEQFFGPGTRLTVL.

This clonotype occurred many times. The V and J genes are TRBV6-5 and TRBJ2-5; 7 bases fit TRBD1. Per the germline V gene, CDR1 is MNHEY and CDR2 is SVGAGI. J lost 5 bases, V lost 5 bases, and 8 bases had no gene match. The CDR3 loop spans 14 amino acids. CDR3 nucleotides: TGTGCCAGCAGTCAAACAGGGGCTAAGGAGACCCAGTACTTC. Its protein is CASSQTGAKETQYF.

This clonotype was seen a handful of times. Written as DNA, the CDR3 is TGTGCCAGCCTCGAGGACGTTGAAGCTTTCTTT. It encodes CASLEDVEAFF. The chain combines TRBV7-9 with TRBJ1-1, with D hard to call. This CDR3 region has 11 residues. Trimming removed 8 bases at V and 7 bases at J, with 11 bases between. The germline gives CDR1 SEHNR, CDR2 FQNEAQ (reference sequence). The variable domain in full, completed from reference TRBV7-9 and TRBJ1-1, reads DTGVSQNPRHKITKRGQNVTFRCDPISEHNRLYWYRQTLGQGPEFLTYFQNEAQLEKSRLLSDRFSAERPKGSFSTLEIQRTEQGDSAMYLCASLEDVEAFFGQGTRLTVV.

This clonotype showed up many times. CDR3 coding DNA: TGTGCCAGCAGCTTAATTAGGGAAGAAAAACTGTTTTTT. It specifies CASSLIREEKLFF. The rearrangement uses TRBV7-2 and TRBJ1-4; D not certain. The V gene's germline CDR1 is SGHTA and CDR2 FQGNSA. V shed 2 bases and J shed 8 bases, with 9 bases lying between them. CDR3 length equals 13 residues.

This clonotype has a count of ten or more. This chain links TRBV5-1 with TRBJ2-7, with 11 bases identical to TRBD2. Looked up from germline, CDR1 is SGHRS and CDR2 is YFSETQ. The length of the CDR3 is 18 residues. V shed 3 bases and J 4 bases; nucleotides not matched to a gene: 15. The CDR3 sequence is CASSSTGTSGLGGYEQYF. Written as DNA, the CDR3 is TGCGCCAGCAGCTCAACCGGGACTAGCGGACTAGGAGGTTACGAGCAGTACTTC. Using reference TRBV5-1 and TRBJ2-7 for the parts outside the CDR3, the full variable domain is KAGVTQTPRYLIKTRGQQVTLSCSPISGHRSVSWYQQTPGQGLQFLFEYFSETQRNKGNFPGRFSGRQFSNSRSEMNVSTLELGDSALYLCASSSTGTSGLGGYEQYFGPGTRLTVT.

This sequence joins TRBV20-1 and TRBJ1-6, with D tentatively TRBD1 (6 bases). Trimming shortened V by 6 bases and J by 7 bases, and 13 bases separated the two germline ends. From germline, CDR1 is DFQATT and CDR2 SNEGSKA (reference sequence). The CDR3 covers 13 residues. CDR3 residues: CSAKGQRNSPLHF. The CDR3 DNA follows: TGCAGTGCAAAGGGACAACGGAATTCACCCCTCCACTTT.

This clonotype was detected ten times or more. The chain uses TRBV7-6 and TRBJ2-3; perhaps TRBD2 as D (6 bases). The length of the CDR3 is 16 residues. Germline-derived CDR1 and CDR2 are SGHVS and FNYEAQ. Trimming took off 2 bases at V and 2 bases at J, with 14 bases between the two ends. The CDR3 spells CASSLNEGGNTDTQYF. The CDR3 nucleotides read TGTGCCAGCAGCTTAAATGAGGGCGGGAACACAGATACGCAGTATTTT.

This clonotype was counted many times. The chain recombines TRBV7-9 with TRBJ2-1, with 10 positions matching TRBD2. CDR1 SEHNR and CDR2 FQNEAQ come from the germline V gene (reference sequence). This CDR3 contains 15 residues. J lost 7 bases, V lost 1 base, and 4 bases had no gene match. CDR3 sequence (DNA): TGTGCCAGCAGCTTAGTCCTAGCGGGGGCGAATGAGCAGTTCTTC. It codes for CASSLVLAGANEQFF.

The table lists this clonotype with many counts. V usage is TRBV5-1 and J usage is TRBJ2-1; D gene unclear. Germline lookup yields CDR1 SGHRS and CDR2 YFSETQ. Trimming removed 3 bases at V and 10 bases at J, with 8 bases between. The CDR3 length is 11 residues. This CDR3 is CASSSAREQFF. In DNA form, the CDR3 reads TGCGCCAGCAGCTCCGCGAGGGAGCAGTTCTTC.

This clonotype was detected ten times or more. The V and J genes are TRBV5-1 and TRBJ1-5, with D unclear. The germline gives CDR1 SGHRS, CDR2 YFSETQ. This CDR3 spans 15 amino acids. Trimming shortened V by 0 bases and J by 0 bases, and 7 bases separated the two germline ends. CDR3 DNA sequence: TGCGCCAGCAGCTTGGTACCGGGTAGCAATCAGCCCCAGCATTTT. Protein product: CASSLVPGSNQPQHF.

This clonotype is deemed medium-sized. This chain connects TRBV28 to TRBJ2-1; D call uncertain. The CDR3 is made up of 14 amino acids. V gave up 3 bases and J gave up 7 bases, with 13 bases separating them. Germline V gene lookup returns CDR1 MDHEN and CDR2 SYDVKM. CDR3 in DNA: TGTGCCAGCAGTTTCGGGTCCCCAGGAAATGAGCAGTTCTTC. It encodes CASSFGSPGNEQFF.

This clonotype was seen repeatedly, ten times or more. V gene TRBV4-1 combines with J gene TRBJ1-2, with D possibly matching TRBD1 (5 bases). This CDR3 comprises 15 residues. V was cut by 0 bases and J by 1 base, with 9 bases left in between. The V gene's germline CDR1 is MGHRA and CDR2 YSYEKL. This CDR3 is CASSQELRDNYGYTF. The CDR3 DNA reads TGCGCCAGCAGCCAAGAACTCAGGGATAACTATGGCTACACCTTC.

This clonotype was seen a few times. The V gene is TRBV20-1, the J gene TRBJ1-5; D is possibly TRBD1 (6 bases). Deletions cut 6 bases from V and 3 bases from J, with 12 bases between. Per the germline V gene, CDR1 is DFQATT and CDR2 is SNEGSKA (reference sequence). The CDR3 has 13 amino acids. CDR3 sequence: CSALGQINQPQHF. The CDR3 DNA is TGCAGTGCCCTAGGACAGATCAATCAGCCCCAGCATTTT.

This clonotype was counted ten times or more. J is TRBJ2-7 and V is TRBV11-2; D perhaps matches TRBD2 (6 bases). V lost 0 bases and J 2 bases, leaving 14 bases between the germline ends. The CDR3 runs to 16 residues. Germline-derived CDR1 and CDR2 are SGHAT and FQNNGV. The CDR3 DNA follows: TGTGCCAGCAGCTTAGAAGGGGCAGGACTAACCTACGAGCAGTACTTC. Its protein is CASSLEGAGLTYEQYF.

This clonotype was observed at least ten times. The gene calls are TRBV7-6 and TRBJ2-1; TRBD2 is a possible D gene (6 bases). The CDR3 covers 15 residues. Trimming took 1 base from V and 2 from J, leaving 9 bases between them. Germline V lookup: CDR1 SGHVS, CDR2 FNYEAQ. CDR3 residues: CASSLEGLTYNEQFF. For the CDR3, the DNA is TGTGCCAGCAGCTTAGAAGGACTAACCTACAATGAGCAGTTCTTC.

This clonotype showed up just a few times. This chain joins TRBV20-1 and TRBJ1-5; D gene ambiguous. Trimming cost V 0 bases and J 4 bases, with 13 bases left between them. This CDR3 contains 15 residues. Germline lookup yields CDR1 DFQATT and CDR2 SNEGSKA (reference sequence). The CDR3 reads CSARDFGRENQPQHF. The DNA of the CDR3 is TGCAGTGCTAGAGATTTTGGGCGGGAGAATCAGCCCCAGCATTTT.

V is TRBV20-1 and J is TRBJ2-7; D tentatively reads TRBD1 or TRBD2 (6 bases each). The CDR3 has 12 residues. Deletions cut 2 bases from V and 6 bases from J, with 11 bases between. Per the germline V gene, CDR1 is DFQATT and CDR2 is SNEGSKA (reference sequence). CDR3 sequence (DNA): TGCAGTGCTAGAATAGGGGGGCGCGAGCAGTACTTC. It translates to CSARIGGREQYF.

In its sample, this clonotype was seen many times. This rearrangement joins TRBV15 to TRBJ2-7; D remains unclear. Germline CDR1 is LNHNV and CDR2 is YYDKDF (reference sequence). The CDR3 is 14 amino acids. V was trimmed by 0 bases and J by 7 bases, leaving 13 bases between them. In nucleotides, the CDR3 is TGTGCCACCAGCAGAGATAGAACACAAGTGGAGCAGTACTTC. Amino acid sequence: CATSRDRTQVEQYF.

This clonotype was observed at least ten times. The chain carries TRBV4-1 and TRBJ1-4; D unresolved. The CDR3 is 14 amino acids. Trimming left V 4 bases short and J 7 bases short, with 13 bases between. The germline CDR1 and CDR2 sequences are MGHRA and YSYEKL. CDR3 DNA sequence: TGCGCCAGCAGCCTTCAGTTTACGGGTGAAAAACTGTTTTTT. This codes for CASSLQFTGEKLFF.

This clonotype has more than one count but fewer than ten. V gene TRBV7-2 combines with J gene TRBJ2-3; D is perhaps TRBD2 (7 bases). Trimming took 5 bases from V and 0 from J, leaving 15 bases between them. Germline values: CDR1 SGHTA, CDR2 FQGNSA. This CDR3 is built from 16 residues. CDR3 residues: CASSPAGTRSTDTQYF. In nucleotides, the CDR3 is TGTGCCAGCAGCCCAGCGGGGACACGCAGCACAGATACGCAGTATTTT.

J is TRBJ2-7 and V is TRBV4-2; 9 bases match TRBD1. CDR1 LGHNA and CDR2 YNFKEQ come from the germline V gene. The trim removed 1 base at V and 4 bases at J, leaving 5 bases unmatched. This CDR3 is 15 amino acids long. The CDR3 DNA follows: TGTGCCAGCAGCCAAGTAGGGACAGGGCCATACGAGCAGTACTTC. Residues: CASSQVGTGPYEQYF.

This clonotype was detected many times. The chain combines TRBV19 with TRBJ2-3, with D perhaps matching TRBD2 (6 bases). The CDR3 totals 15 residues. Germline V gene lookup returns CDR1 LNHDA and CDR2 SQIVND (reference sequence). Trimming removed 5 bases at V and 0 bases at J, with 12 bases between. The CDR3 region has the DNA TGTGCCAGTAGTGTCCGGGACTCGAGCACAGATACGCAGTATTTT. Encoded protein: CASSVRDSSTDTQYF.

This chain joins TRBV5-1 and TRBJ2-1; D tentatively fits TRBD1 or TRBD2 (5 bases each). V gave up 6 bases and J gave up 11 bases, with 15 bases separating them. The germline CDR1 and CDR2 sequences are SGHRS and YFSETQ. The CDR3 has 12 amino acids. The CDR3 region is CASTPGLGQQFF. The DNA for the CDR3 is TGCGCCAGCACCCCTGGGCTGGGACAGCAGTTCTTC.

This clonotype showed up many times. CDR3 coding DNA: TGCAGTGCTAGAACGCTGGGGCGCGGCACAGATACGCAGTATTTT. Amino acids: CSARTLGRGTDTQYF. V gene TRBV20-1 combines with J gene TRBJ2-3, with D maybe TRBD1 (5 bases). In germline, CDR1 is DFQATT, CDR2 SNEGSKA (reference sequence). The length of the CDR3 is 15 residues. V lost 2 bases, J lost 1 base, and 13 bases lay in between.

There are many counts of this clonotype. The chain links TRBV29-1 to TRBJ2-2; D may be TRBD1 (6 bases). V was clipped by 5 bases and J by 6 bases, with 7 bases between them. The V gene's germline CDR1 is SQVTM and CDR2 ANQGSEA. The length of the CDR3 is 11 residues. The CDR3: CSVQGPGELFF. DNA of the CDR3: TGCAGCGTTCAGGGGCCCGGGGAGCTGTTTTTT.